The next 7 T cell receptor beta chains were all read from a single sample in a study of CD8 T cells in ankylosing spondylitis. Points from the study as a whole: Ankylosing spondylitis blood appeared to carry a characteristic TCR beta motif of several highly homologous variants.

Via MiXCR, TCRdb re-called the 5' RACE reads, giving one row per CDR3 protein. The table shows around 440,000 distinct CDR3 sequences, with 17% occurring only once. These TCRs are of unknown antigen specificity. Sequenced: blood, either unsorted or a sorted T cell fraction (not recorded which). Every receptor here comes from a male donor with ankylosing spondylitis.

V and J are TRBV5-1 and TRBJ2-2, with TRBD2 matching over 7 bases. J gave up 2 bases and V 2 bases, and 15 bases lay outside the gene matches. CDR1 SGHRS and CDR2 YFSETQ come from the germline V gene. The CDR3 spans 19 residues. The CDR3 loop reads CASSFSPLLATVNTGELFF. CDR3 nucleotide sequence: TGCGCCAGCAGCTTCTCCCCCTTACTAGCGACTGTTAACACCGGGGAGCTGTTTTTT.

This clonotype was counted only a few times. The rearrangement links TRBV12-3 or TRBV12-4 to TRBJ2-2; 10 bases are shared with TRBD2. This CDR3 contains 17 residues. V shed 1 base and J 7 bases; nucleotides not matched to a gene: 9. The CDR3 bases are TGTGCCAGCAGTTTAGAATTCCTAGCGGGAGATGTCGGGGAGCTGTTTTTT. Amino acid sequence: CASSLEFLAGDVGELFF.

This clonotype was counted many times. The chain has TRBV7-2 and TRBJ2-2, with unresolved D. The V end lost 1 base, the J end lost 2 bases, and 8 bases lay between the germline ends. Germline lookup yields CDR1 SGHTA and CDR2 FQGNSA. This CDR3 contains 15 residues. CDR3 region: CASSLVKTNTGELFF. The DNA for the CDR3 is TGTGCCAGCAGCTTAGTTAAAACTAACACCGGGGAGCTGTTTTTT.

This chain joins TRBV3-1 and TRBJ1-2; unclear D gene. CDR1 and CDR2 (germline): LGHDT, YNNKEL (reference sequence). V dropped 1 base and J dropped 4 bases, with 13 bases sitting between them. The CDR3 consists of 15 residues. The CDR3 protein is CASSQAGSSFYGYTF. The CDR3 DNA follows: TGTGCCAGCAGCCAAGCGGGCAGCAGTTTCTATGGCTACACCTTC.

The sample holds a few counts of this clonotype. This chain connects TRBV9 to TRBJ2-1; 10 bases match TRBD2. CDR1 and CDR2 (germline): SGDLS, YYNGEE. This CDR3 region has 15 residues. The trim removed 4 bases at V and 7 bases at J, leaving 8 bases unmatched. CDR3 DNA: TGTGCCAGCAGCCAAAGCGGGGGGGCGGGGAATGAGCAGTTCTTC. Translated: CASSQSGGAGNEQFF. Drawing the rest from reference TRBV9 and TRBJ2-1, the complete variable domain is DSGVTQTPKHLITATGQRVTLRCSPRSGDLSVYWYQQSLDQGLQFLIQYYNGEERAKGNILERFSAQQFPDLHSELNLSSLELGDSALYFCASSQSGGAGNEQFFGPGTRLTVL.

This clonotype was observed a few times. The rearrangement uses TRBV4-3 and TRBJ1-3; no clear D. Trimming removed 4 bases at V and 0 bases at J, with 13 bases between. The CDR3 is made up of 16 amino acids. CDR1 is LGHNA, CDR2 YSLEER, per germline. CDR3 in DNA: TGCGCCAGCAGCCCGGTCGTGGCGGGCTCTGGAAACACCATATATTTT. This sequence encodes CASSPVVAGSGNTIYF.

This clonotype was found many times. One junction end disagrees with the germline gene, perhaps due to a read error. The chain employs TRBV12-3 or TRBV12-4 and TRBJ2-1; 9 bases align to TRBD2. The CDR3 contains 14 residues. CDR3 sequence: CASSIAGARGEQFF. In nucleotides, the CDR3 is TGTGCCAGCAGTATAGCGGGGGCGAGGGGTGAGCAGTTCTTC.